Below are 32 T cell receptor beta chains sequenced from a single sample in a study of cytomegalovirus exposure and HLA in healthy donors. PCR primers comprised 60 Vbeta and 13 Jbeta primers. Clones were read by immunoSEQ multiplex PCR, and TCRdb kept only the in-frame ones, dropping some. The table lists around 97,000 clones, roughly 66% of them singletons. Specimen: PBMCs. All receptors come from a woman aged 45-60 years in good health and CMV-seronegative.

This chain links TRBV7-9 with TRBJ2-5; TRBD1 aligns across 7 bases. The DNA matches TRBJ2-7 better at its end, which makes the J call doubtful. Germline lookup yields CDR1 SEHNR and CDR2 FQNEAQ (reference sequence). The CDR3 has 15 amino acids. The CDR3 coding sequence is TGTGCCAGCAGCTCGCCAACAGGGGTCTCCTACGAGCAGTACTTC. Its translation is CASSSPTGVSYEQYF.

The gene calls are TRBV29-1 and TRBJ1-4; perhaps TRBD1 as D (5 bases). Germline CDR1 is SQVTM and CDR2 is ANQGSEA. The CDR3 sequence is 12 residues long. V shed 4 bases and J shed 6 bases, with 9 bases lying between them. The CDR3 DNA reads TGCAGCGTTGGATGGGGGGATGAAAAACTGTTTTTT. Amino acids: CSVGWGDEKLFF.

There are a few counts of this clone. The rearrangement joins TRBV6-5 to TRBJ2-7; 7 bases agree with TRBD1. The CDR3 spans 15 residues. V was pared by 6 bases and J by 1 base, with 9 bases of the junction left unmatched. Germline assignment: CDR1 MNHEY and CDR2 SVGAGI. The CDR3 coding sequence is TGTGCCAGCAGGCCAGGGGGTCCGAGGTCCTACGAGCAGTACTTC. As protein: CASRPGGPRSYEQYF.

The chain employs TRBV11-3 and TRBJ2-7, with 13 bases aligning to TRBD2. Germline V gene data show CDR1 as SGHNT and CDR2 as YENEEA. CDR3 length: 16 residues. The trim removed 5 bases at V and 2 bases at J, leaving 6 bases unmatched. The CDR3 DNA reads TGTGCCAGCAGCCCCGACGGGACTAGCGGGGCCTACGAGCAGTACTTC. Protein: CASSPDGTSGAYEQYF.

This clone showed up just a few times. The rearrangement links TRBV5-1 to TRBJ2-1; D gene unclear. The V gene lost 1 base and the J gene lost 0 bases, with 8 bases spanning the gap. Germline CDR1 and CDR2: SGHRS and YFSETQ. CDR3 length: 15 residues. The CDR3 loop is CASSLLSTSYNEQFF. CDR3 nucleotide sequence: TGCGCCAGCAGCTTGTTGTCTACCTCCTACAATGAGCAGTTCTTC. Together with reference TRBV5-1 and TRBJ2-1, the CDR3 gives the full variable domain: KAGVTQTPRYLIKTRGQQVTLSCSPISGHRSVSWYQQTPGQGLQFLFEYFSETQRNKGNFPGRFSGRQFSNSRSEMNVSTLELGDSALYLCASSLLSTSYNEQFFGPGTRLTVL.

The chain is built from TRBV19 and TRBJ2-1, with 14 bases identical to TRBD2. Germline-derived CDR1 and CDR2 are LNHDA and SQIVND (reference sequence). The CDR3 is 16 residues long. With 1 base clipped from V and 5 bases from J, the junction kept 1 base outside the gene matches. In DNA form, the CDR3 reads TGTGCCAGTAGTATAGCGGGACTAGCGGGAGACAATGAGCAGTTCTTC. It encodes CASSIAGLAGDNEQFF.

This clone came up a few times. The chain is built from TRBV2 and TRBJ1-1; D unclear. The CDR3 runs to 14 residues. Germline V CDR1 and CDR2: SNHLY, FYNNEI. The V end lost 1 base, the J end lost 4 bases, and 10 bases lay between the germline ends. Here the CDR3 DNA reads TGTGCCAGCAGTGAAGGGAGTTTCAGCACTGAAGCTTTCTTT. Encoded protein: CASSEGSFSTEAFF.

This chain connects TRBV2 to TRBJ1-1, with 7 nucleotides matching TRBD1. The length of the CDR3 is 12 residues. After removal of 6 bases from V and 5 bases from J, the junction contained 3 bases not matched to a gene. Per germline, CDR1 SNHLY and CDR2 FYNNEI. The CDR3: CASRRGQTEAFF. For the CDR3, the DNA is TGTGCCAGCAGGAGGGGACAGACTGAAGCTTTCTTT.

V is TRBV5-8 and J is TRBJ1-1, with D possibly being TRBD1 (5 bases). V shed 3 bases and J shed 9 bases, with 15 bases lying between them. There are 13 residues in the CDR3. The germline gives CDR1 SGHTS, CDR2 YDEGEE. The CDR3 DNA reads TGTGCCAGCAGCTCTATCCTGCGGGGGAAAGCTTTCTTT. As protein: CASSSILRGKAFF.

V usage is TRBV18 and J usage is TRBJ1-3; D call uncertain. Trimming cost V 6 bases and J 1 base, with 10 bases left between them. There are 14 residues in the CDR3. Germline V CDR1 and CDR2: KGHSH, LQKENI. The CDR3 sequence is CASSVAGSGNTIYF. In DNA form, the CDR3 reads TGTGCCAGCTCCGTGGCGGGATCTGGAAACACCATATATTTT.

This chain uses TRBV7-2 with TRBJ1-6; D gene uncertain. Germline V lookup: CDR1 SGHTA, CDR2 FQGNSA. Trimming pared 5 bases from V and 4 bases from J, leaving 12 bases between. The CDR3 extends over 15 amino acids. The CDR3 DNA reads TGTGCCAGCAGCCGGGAGGCGGGATATAATTCACCCCTCCACTTT. Translated, it gives CASSREAGYNSPLHF.

The CDR3 is CASRDDRGYNSPLHF. CDR3 DNA: TGTGCCAGCAGGGATGACAGGGGGTATAATTCACCCCTCCACTTT. The V call is TRBV28, the J call TRBJ1-6; 9 bases align to TRBD1. The J segment lost 4 bases and the V segment lost 6 bases, leaving 4 bases of the junction unmatched. This CDR3 is 15 amino acids long. Germline CDR1 reads MDHEN; CDR2 reads SYDVKM.

The CDR3 is CASSSMTRRSSYNEQFF. The DNA for the CDR3 is TGTGCCAGCAGTTCTATGACTAGAAGGAGCTCCTACAATGAGCAGTTCTTC. The chain links TRBV28 to TRBJ2-1; possible D gene TRBD2, 6 bases. Per the germline V gene, CDR1 is MDHEN and CDR2 is SYDVKM. This CDR3 contains 17 residues. V was trimmed by 4 bases and J by 0 bases, leaving 16 bases between them. The whole variable domain, filled in from reference TRBV28 and TRBJ2-1, reads DVKVTQSSRYLVKRTGEKVFLECVQDMDHENMFWYRQDPGLGLRLIYFSYDVKMKEKGDIPEGYSVSREKKERFSLILESASTNQTSMYLCASSSMTRRSSYNEQFFGPGTRLTVL.

This chain uses TRBV29-1 with TRBJ2-1, with D perhaps matching TRBD1 (6 bases). The length of the CDR3 is 12 residues. Trimming shortened V by 7 bases and J by 4 bases, and 11 bases separated the two germline ends. CDR1 and CDR2 from the germline V gene are SQVTM and ANQGSEA. The CDR3 region has the DNA TGCAGCGCCGAAACAGGGTACAATGAGCAGTTCTTC. Translating gives CSAETGYNEQFF.

This clone has just a few counts. The rearrangement uses TRBV5-1 and TRBJ2-5; 11 nucleotides align to TRBD2. CDR3 length: 16 amino acids. Germline assignment: CDR1 SGHRS and CDR2 YFSETQ. V shed 0 bases, J shed 2 bases, and the junction held 3 bases outside the gene matches. As DNA, the CDR3 is TGCGCCAGCAGCTTGGTAGGGACTAGCGGTCAAGAGACCCAGTACTTC. Encoded protein: CASSLVGTSGQETQYF.

V and J are TRBV14 and TRBJ1-1; D perhaps matches TRBD1 (5 bases). Between the trimmed V and J ends, which lost 1 base and 0 bases, there was a span of 12 bases. The germline V gene encodes CDR1 SGHDN and CDR2 FVKESK. The length of the CDR3 is 16 residues. CDR3 sequence: CASSQVPGNMNTEAFF. As DNA, the CDR3 is TGTGCCAGCAGCCAAGTGCCAGGGAATATGAACACTGAAGCTTTCTTT.

The chain recombines TRBV6-5 with TRBJ2-5, with 8 bases fitting TRBD2. The CDR3 is made up of 14 amino acids. Germline loops: CDR1 MNHEY, CDR2 SVGAGI. V trimming: 2 bases; J trimming: 5 bases; junction bases outside the gene matches: 4. The CDR3, as DNA: TGTGCCAGCAGTTACCTAGCGGGCTTCGAGACCCAGTACTTC. Translated: CASSYLAGFETQYF.

This clone was seen a handful of times. The genes are TRBV5-1 and TRBJ2-1; TRBD1 might be the D (6 bases). CDR3 length: 16 residues. Trimming left V 0 bases short and J 0 bases short, with 10 bases between. Germline CDR1 reads SGHRS; CDR2 reads YFSETQ. CDR3 sequence: CASSLGSGASYNEQFF. Here the CDR3 DNA reads TGCGCCAGCAGCTTGGGGTCAGGGGCCTCCTACAATGAGCAGTTCTTC.

The chain is built from TRBV18 and TRBJ1-2; D ambiguous. Per the germline V gene, CDR1 is KGHSH and CDR2 is LQKENI. V shed 6 bases and J shed 6 bases, with 20 bases lying between them. The CDR3 has 15 residues. The CDR3 DNA reads TGTGCCAGCTCCCCTGGTTATGATTTGGCTGATGGCTACACCTTC. Translating gives CASSPGYDLADGYTF.

The chain is built from TRBV5-6 and TRBJ2-7, with D possibly TRBD1 on 6 matching bases. Germline V gives CDR1 SGHDT, CDR2 YYEEEE. The V end was cut by 2 bases, the J end by 1 base, with 7 bases between. The CDR3 is 13 amino acids. CDR3 DNA sequence: TGTGCCAGCAGCTTTACAGGGTCCTACGAGCAGTACTTC. It translates to CASSFTGSYEQYF.

A single count supports this clone. J is TRBJ2-5 and V is TRBV10-3; TRBD1 might be the D (6 bases). Trimming took 6 bases from V and 5 from J, leaving 10 bases between them. Germline assignment: CDR1 ENHRY and CDR2 SYGVKD. CDR3 length equals 12 residues. The CDR3 region has the DNA TGTGCCATCAGCCTAAGGGGGGAGACCCAGTACTTC. Amino acid sequence: CAISLRGETQYF.

The rearrangement links TRBV28 to TRBJ2-7; D unresolved. Germline-derived CDR1 and CDR2 are MDHEN and SYDVKM. V shed 7 bases and J shed 2 bases, with 15 bases lying between them. CDR3 size: 14 residues. The CDR3 sequence is CASKNSHPPYEQYF. CDR3 DNA: TGTGCCAGCAAAAACAGCCACCCTCCCTACGAGCAGTACTTC.

The chain has TRBV5-1 and TRBJ2-2; 8 nucleotides agree with TRBD1. Losses at the gene ends were 3 bases for V and 2 bases for J; bases not matched to a gene: 3. The CDR3 runs to 15 residues. Looked up from germline, CDR1 is SGHRS and CDR2 is YFSETQ. In DNA, the CDR3 is TGCGCCAGCAGCTCAGGGGGCCGTAACACCGGGGAGCTGTTTTTT. It codes for CASSSGGRNTGELFF.

The chain links TRBV7-9 to TRBJ2-3; D may be TRBD2 (7 bases). The germline CDR1 and CDR2 sequences are SEHNR and FQNEAQ (reference sequence). The germline V and J ends were trimmed by 5 bases and 1 base, with 25 bases remaining between them. The CDR3 runs to 19 residues. Written as DNA, the CDR3 is TGTGCCAGCAGCCAGGCGGGCGGGGGCAACACATGGGGCACAGATACGCAGTATTTT. Protein sequence: CASSQAGGGNTWGTDTQYF.

This sequence joins TRBV13 and TRBJ2-5; the match to TRBD2 covers 10 bases. Germline CDR1 is PRHDT and CDR2 is FYEKMQ (reference sequence). CDR3 length: 15 residues. J was trimmed by 1 base and V by 5 bases; bases with no gene match: 4. CDR3 bases: TGTGCCAGCAGCCCAGGACTAGCGGTCCAAGAGACCCAGTACTTC. Encoded protein: CASSPGLAVQETQYF.

This clone was seen a few times. The V gene is TRBV6-5, the J gene TRBJ1-1, with a possible D match to TRBD1 (6 bases). Per the germline V gene, CDR1 is MNHEY and CDR2 is SVGAGI. The CDR3 consists of 15 residues. V was trimmed by 5 bases and J by 4 bases, leaving 17 bases between them. CDR3 sequence: CASSLQGEPGTEAFF. The DNA for the CDR3 is TGTGCCAGCAGTCTACAGGGAGAGCCAGGCACTGAAGCTTTCTTT.

The chain combines TRBV7-9 with TRBJ1-2, with 7 bases lining up with TRBD1. Germline V gives CDR1 SEHNR, CDR2 FQNEAQ (reference sequence). Trimming at V came to 6 bases and at J to 7 bases, leaving 2 bases not matched to a gene. CDR3 size: 11 residues. The CDR3 DNA is TGTGCCAGCAGAACAGGGGCTGGCTACACCTTC. Encoded protein: CASRTGAGYTF.

The rearrangement uses TRBV6-1 and TRBJ1-3; D gene uncertain. Germline V gene lookup returns CDR1 MNHNS and CDR2 SASEGT. V lost 5 bases, J lost 2 bases, and 10 bases lay in between. The CDR3 spans 14 residues. The CDR3: CASSLRGPGNTIYF. CDR3 coding DNA: TGTGCCAGCAGTCTCCGGGGTCCTGGAAACACCATATATTTT.

The CDR3, as DNA: TGTGCCAGCAGCGTTGGGCCCAACCCACTCGAGCAGTACTTC. Translated: CASSVGPNPLEQYF. The gene calls are TRBV9 and TRBJ2-7, with D uncertain. The CDR3 consists of 14 residues. V was clipped by 2 bases and J by 6 bases, with 15 bases between them. Germline-derived CDR1 and CDR2 are SGDLS and YYNGEE.

This sequence joins TRBV11-1 and TRBJ2-3; D might be TRBD2 (5 bases). CDR1 SGHAT and CDR2 FQDESV come from the germline V gene (reference sequence). The V gene lost 5 bases and the J gene lost 4 bases, with 16 bases spanning the gap. The CDR3 runs to 15 residues. The CDR3 DNA sequence: TGTGCCAGCAGCCGCGTAAGGGAGTTGGCAGATACGCAGTATTTT. The encoded protein is CASSRVRELADTQYF.

The rearrangement joins TRBV28 to TRBJ2-3; TRBD2 matches 8 bases. Germline assignment: CDR1 MDHEN and CDR2 SYDVKM. The CDR3 has 17 amino acids. Trimming removed 2 bases from V and 0 bases from J; junction bases left unmatched: 7. The CDR3 DNA reads TGTGCCAGCAGTTTAACGAGGCTAGCGGGTAGCACAGATACGCAGTATTTT. It codes for CASSLTRLAGSTDTQYF.

V is TRBV11-3 and J is TRBJ2-7, with TRBD1 matching over 12 bases. Trimming took 5 bases from V and 4 from J; bases not matched to a gene: 6. From germline, CDR1 is SGHNT and CDR2 YENEEA. The CDR3 is made up of 15 amino acids. This CDR3 reads CASSDRDRGRYEQYF. CDR3 nucleotide sequence: TGTGCCAGCAGCGACAGGGACAGGGGGCGATACGAGCAGTACTTC.